Presented here are 32 T cell receptor beta chains from one specimen sequenced in a study of T cell repertoires in cytomegalovirus infection. One entry per CDR3 protein results from TCRdb running MiXCR on the reads. The table has about 110,000 distinct CDR3 sequences, under 50% seen once. Which antigens these TCRs recognize remains unknown. The specimen was CD8+ T cells from cultured PBMCs, collected from culture after CMV antigen stimulation. These receptors originate from a human donor in good health (CMV status not recorded). Some clones in this sample may be carry-over from other donors' samples.

The chain combines TRBV4-1 with TRBJ2-7; D may be TRBD1 or TRBD2 (5 bases each). Looked up from germline, CDR1 is MGHRA and CDR2 is YSYEKL. The CDR3 consists of 15 residues. The ends were cut back, 0 bases at V and 1 base at J, with 10 bases in the middle. CDR3 nucleotide sequence: TGCGCCAGCAGCCAAGATGGGGACGGGTCCTACGAGCAGTACTTC. Its translation is CASSQDGDGSYEQYF.

This rearrangement joins TRBV7-3 to TRBJ2-1; 10 nucleotides agree with TRBD1. J lost 9 bases, V lost 5 bases, and 4 bases had no gene match. The germline gives CDR1 SGHTA, CDR2 FQGTGA. This CDR3 is built from 13 residues. The CDR3: CASSPGTGVEQFF. CDR3 sequence (DNA): TGTGCCAGCAGCCCCGGGACAGGGGTTGAGCAGTTCTTC. Full variable domain (remainder filled in from reference TRBV7-3 and TRBJ2-1): GAGVSQTPSNKVTEKGKYVELRCDPISGHTALYWYRQSLGQGPEFLIYFQGTGAADDSGLPNDRFFAVRPEGSVSTLKIQRTERGDSAVYLCASSPGTGVEQFFGPGTRLTVL.

The gene calls are TRBV7-3 and TRBJ1-2; 7 bases match TRBD1. Germline V gene data show CDR1 as SGHTA and CDR2 as FQGTGA. After removal of 0 bases from V and 2 bases from J, the junction contained 6 bases not matched to a gene. The length of the CDR3 is 16 residues. The CDR3 nucleotides read TGTGCCAGCAGCTTAACTGGGGACAGAGAAAACTATGGCTACACCTTC. Its translation is CASSLTGDRENYGYTF.

The sample holds many counts of this clonotype. V and J are TRBV5-6 and TRBJ1-5; D is undetermined. CDR1 and CDR2 from the germline V gene are SGHDT and YYEEEE. Trimming removed 4 bases at V and 7 bases at J, with 18 bases between. This CDR3 has 15 residues. The CDR3 reads CASSPWQSTKQPQHF. The CDR3 coding sequence is TGTGCCAGCAGCCCCTGGCAGTCAACGAAGCAGCCCCAGCATTTT.

The chain employs TRBV7-9 and TRBJ2-3, with unresolved D. This CDR3 contains 15 residues. Trimming removed 4 bases from V and 0 bases from J, with 11 bases in between. Germline loops: CDR1 SEHNR, CDR2 FQNEAQ (reference sequence). CDR3 residues: CASSSRFDSTDTQYF. The CDR3 nucleotides read TGTGCCAGCAGCTCACGGTTTGACAGCACAGATACGCAGTATTTT.

This rearrangement joins TRBV5-6 to TRBJ1-2; TRBD1 matches at 8 bases. The ends lost 0 bases at V and 4 bases at J; junction bases unmatched: 8. Germline CDR1 is SGHDT and CDR2 is YYEEEE. The CDR3 is 16 amino acids. The CDR3, as DNA: TGTGCCAGCAGCTTGGACGGACAGGGACCGATCTATGGCTACACCTTC. As protein: CASSLDGQGPIYGYTF.

Only a few counts were recorded for this clonotype. The V and J genes are TRBV7-9 and TRBJ2-1, with a tentative D call TRBD2 (5 bases). Trimming removed 1 base from V and 0 bases from J, with 13 bases in between. Germline V gives CDR1 SEHNR, CDR2 FQNEAQ (reference sequence). CDR3 length: 17 amino acids. The CDR3 DNA reads TGTGCCAGCAGCTTAGAGCGGACTCTGAGCTCCTACAATGAGCAGTTCTTC. Protein: CASSLERTLSSYNEQFF.

The chain combines TRBV7-9 with TRBJ2-7; 8 bases match TRBD1. The CDR3 contains 16 residues. After removal of 5 bases from V and 0 bases from J, the junction contained 9 bases not matched to a gene. Per the germline V gene, CDR1 is SEHNR and CDR2 is FQNEAQ (reference sequence). The CDR3 protein is CASSRGAGGSSYEQYF. The CDR3 region has the DNA TGTGCCAGCAGCCGTGGGGCAGGGGGCTCCTCCTACGAGCAGTACTTC.

The chain uses TRBV4-1 and TRBJ2-7; D is uncertain. This CDR3 spans 16 amino acids. The V gene's germline CDR1 is MGHRA and CDR2 YSYEKL. V shed 0 bases and J shed 2 bases, with 14 bases lying between them. The CDR3 sequence is CASSQDVVVLTYEQYF. The DNA of the CDR3 is TGCGCCAGCAGCCAAGACGTCGTCGTACTCACCTACGAGCAGTACTTC.

This sequence joins TRBV11-2 and TRBJ2-5, with D possibly being TRBD2 (5 bases). Germline lookup yields CDR1 SGHAT and CDR2 FQNNGV. The CDR3 loop spans 14 amino acids. The V end was cut by 5 bases, the J end by 5 bases, with 15 bases between. The CDR3 DNA reads TGTGCCAGCAGCCTGACCGGAGGTTTGGAGACCCAGTACTTC. Encoded protein: CASSLTGGLETQYF. Full variable domain (missing parts from reference TRBV11-2 and TRBJ2-5): EAGVAQSPRYKIIEKRQSVAFWCNPISGHATLYWYQQILGQGPKLLIQFQNNGVVDDSQLPKDRFSAERLKGVDSTLKIQPAKLEDSAVYLCASSLTGGLETQYFGPGTRLLVL.

The rearrangement links TRBV4-1 to TRBJ1-1; D uncertain. Germline lookup yields CDR1 MGHRA and CDR2 YSYEKL. The CDR3 is made up of 12 amino acids. With 4 bases removed from V and 7 bases from J, the gap between germline ends came to 10 bases. The CDR3 DNA sequence: TGCGCCAGCAGCCCCCTTCGGGGTGAAGCTTTCTTT. It is translated as CASSPLRGEAFF.

The V gene is TRBV5-4, the J gene TRBJ2-3; a weak D match, TRBD2 (6 bases). The V end was cut by 0 bases, the J end by 1 base, with 9 bases between. This CDR3 is built from 15 residues. CDR1 SGHNT and CDR2 YYREEE come from the germline V gene (reference sequence). CDR3 sequence (DNA): TGTGCCAGCAGCTTGGAAGGAGGGGGCACAGATACGCAGTATTTT. The encoded protein is CASSLEGGGTDTQYF.

The chain couples TRBV27 to TRBJ1-5; 7 bases match TRBD1. Germline trimming cut 6 bases from V and 2 bases from J; bases unmatched to any gene: 4. Germline values: CDR1 MNHEY, CDR2 SMNVEV (reference sequence). The CDR3 is 14 residues long. The CDR3 region has the DNA TGTGCCAGCAGGACAGGGAATGGCAATCAGCCCCAGCATTTT. It encodes CASRTGNGNQPQHF.

This clonotype appeared a few times. V and J are TRBV12-3 or TRBV12-4 and TRBJ2-7; TRBD1 is a possible D gene (6 bases). Between the trimmed V and J ends, which lost 5 bases and 2 bases, there was a span of 13 bases. The CDR3 runs 14 residues. For the CDR3, the DNA is TGTGCCAGCAGTGGAGGACAGTTAGCCTACGAGCAGTACTTC. Encoded protein: CASSGGQLAYEQYF.

This clonotype was found many times. The chain recombines TRBV6-1 with TRBJ1-1, with D unresolved. The CDR3 totals 15 residues. V lost 1 base and J lost 1, with 10 bases in between. Germline V gene data show CDR1 as MNHNS and CDR2 as SASEGT. CDR3 nucleotide sequence: TGTGCCAGCAGTGAAGGGATGGTTGGGAACACTGAAGCTTTCTTT. Its protein product is CASSEGMVGNTEAFF.

This clonotype was counted at least ten times. V and J are TRBV7-8 and TRBJ2-5; the D is unclear. V shed 0 bases and J shed 5 bases, with 13 bases lying between them. CDR1 is SGHVS and CDR2 is FQNEAQ in the germline V gene. The CDR3 is 15 amino acids. DNA for the CDR3: TGTGCCAGCAGCTTAGCGGGGATGATGGGCGAGACCCAGTACTTC. This gives the protein CASSLAGMMGETQYF.

The chain uses TRBV6-6 and TRBJ2-7; D uncertain. V lost 6 bases, J lost 2 bases, and 14 bases lay in between. The CDR3 length is 14 residues. Germline-derived CDR1 and CDR2 are MNHNY and SVGAGI (reference sequence). CDR3 coding DNA: TGTGCCAGCAGCCCTCCCGACCAGCCCTACGAGCAGTACTTC. Translated, it gives CASSPPDQPYEQYF.

This chain uses TRBV20-1 with TRBJ1-1; 7 bases are shared with TRBD1. Germline trimming cut 2 bases from V and 9 bases from J; bases unmatched to any gene: 9. Per the germline V gene, CDR1 is DFQATT and CDR2 is SNEGSKA (reference sequence). CDR3 length: 13 amino acids. The CDR3 reads CSARSPGQTQAFF. The CDR3 nucleotides are TGCAGTGCTAGATCCCCGGGACAGACTCAAGCTTTCTTT.

V is TRBV27 and J is TRBJ2-3; no clear D gene. Germline V gene sequence: CDR1 MNHEY, CDR2 SMNVEV (reference sequence). The V end lost 5 bases, the J end lost 4 bases, and 10 bases lay between the germline ends. The CDR3 runs 13 residues. CDR3 region: CASSLTSPDTQYF. The CDR3 nucleotides read TGTGCCAGCAGTCTCACCTCCCCAGATACGCAGTATTTT.

The V and J genes are TRBV20-1 and TRBJ2-7; TRBD2 is a possible D gene (6 bases). V dropped 5 bases and J dropped 4 bases, with 9 bases sitting between them. The CDR3 spans 11 residues. Per germline, CDR1 DFQATT and CDR2 SNEGSKA (reference sequence). CDR3 DNA: TGCAGTGCTGGGGGGAAGTACGAGCAGTACTTC. Residues: CSAGGKYEQYF.

Turning to this clonotype: A read error may account for a junction end that differs from germline. The chain combines TRBV7-8 with TRBJ1-2; 8 positions match TRBD1. The CDR3 loop spans 17 amino acids. In germline, CDR1 is SGHVS, CDR2 FQNEAQ. The CDR3 DNA reads TGTGTCAGCAGCTTAGAGTTTGCGGGGCAGGGGGCTTACGGCTACACCTTC. It translates to CVSSLEFAGQGAYGYTF.

The chain employs TRBV28 and TRBJ2-7; D is perhaps TRBD2 (6 bases). CDR1 and CDR2 (germline): MDHEN, SYDVKM. Trimming stripped 6 bases from V and 0 bases from J, with 18 bases between. There are 16 residues in the CDR3. The CDR3 is CASSSTLAGTSYEQYF. CDR3 bases: TGTGCCAGCAGCTCCACTTTGGCGGGGACCTCCTACGAGCAGTACTTC.

A few counts support this clonotype. V is TRBV19 and J is TRBJ1-1; D may be TRBD1 (5 bases). Germline CDR1 LNHDA, CDR2 SQIVND (reference sequence). This CDR3 contains 14 residues. Trimming pared 4 bases from V and 2 bases from J, leaving 11 bases between. DNA of the CDR3: TGTGCCAGTAGTACCGGGACGGTAAACACTGAAGCTTTCTTT. Protein: CASSTGTVNTEAFF.

The rearrangement uses TRBV12-3 or TRBV12-4 and TRBJ2-3, with TRBD1 as a possible D gene (5 bases). The V end was cut by 4 bases, the J end by 4 bases, with 12 bases between. The CDR3 consists of 14 residues. The CDR3 is CASSSSRGADTQYF. In nucleotides, the CDR3 is TGTGCCAGCAGTTCGTCAAGGGGCGCAGATACGCAGTATTTT.

The V call is TRBV28, the J call TRBJ1-2; tentative D call: TRBD1 (5 bases). The CDR3 length is 14 residues. Per the germline V gene, CDR1 is MDHEN and CDR2 is SYDVKM. V lost 4 bases to trimming and J lost 8 bases, with 17 bases between them. The CDR3 DNA sequence: TGTGCCAGCAGTTCCACCGGGGCCTCGACAGGCTACACCTTC. This gives the protein CASSSTGASTGYTF.

The gene calls are TRBV7-3 and TRBJ2-1; 9 bases align to TRBD2. The CDR3 covers 17 residues. Trimming removed 3 bases from V and 5 bases from J; junction bases left unmatched: 11. Germline V gene data show CDR1 as SGHTA and CDR2 as FQGTGA. CDR3: CASSLIARRGGDNEQFF. Written as DNA, the CDR3 is TGTGCCAGCAGCTTGATCGCTCGGCGGGGGGGAGACAATGAGCAGTTCTTC.

This clonotype has a handful of counts. The J gene is TRBJ2-7, the V gene TRBV27; D call uncertain. This CDR3 spans 13 amino acids. Looked up from germline, CDR1 is MNHEY and CDR2 is SMNVEV (reference sequence). Deletions cut 2 bases from V and 2 bases from J, with 7 bases between. CDR3 sequence: CASSLGRAYEQYF. As DNA, the CDR3 is TGTGCCAGCAGTTTAGGACGGGCCTACGAGCAGTACTTC.

The J gene is TRBJ1-1, the V gene TRBV25-1; D may be TRBD1 (5 bases). The CDR3 sequence is 16 residues long. Germline V gene sequence: CDR1 MGHDK, CDR2 SYGVNS. V shed 0 bases and J shed 6 bases, with 17 bases lying between them. This chain's CDR3 is CASSEYSWGPSAEAFF. DNA of the CDR3: TGTGCCAGCAGTGAATATTCTTGGGGACCGTCGGCTGAAGCTTTCTTT. Full variable domain (remainder filled in from reference TRBV25-1 and TRBJ1-1): EADIYQTPRYLVIGTGKKITLECSQTMGHDKMYWYQQDPGMELHLIHYSYGVNSTEKGDLSSESTVSRIRTEHFPLTLESARPSHTSQYLCASSEYSWGPSAEAFFGQGTRLTVV.

The chain carries TRBV28 and TRBJ2-5; 12 positions match TRBD1. V was pared by 5 bases and J by 1 base, with 8 bases of the junction left unmatched. The CDR3 runs to 17 residues. CDR1 is MDHEN, CDR2 SYDVKM, per germline. CDR3 DNA sequence: TGTGCCAGCAGTCCCGGGACAGGGGGCGCCTTCCAAGAGACCCAGTACTTC. Residues: CASSPGTGGAFQETQYF.

In its sample, this clonotype was seen a few times. The gene calls are TRBV3-1 and TRBJ1-2; D is unresolved. This CDR3 region has 16 residues. CDR1 and CDR2 from the germline V gene are LGHDT and YNNKEL (reference sequence). Trimming stripped 0 bases from V and 6 bases from J, with 17 bases between. CDR3 amino acids: CASSQEALPDYNGYTF. The CDR3 coding sequence is TGTGCCAGCAGCCAAGAAGCTCTGCCTGATTACAATGGCTACACCTTC.

The V gene is TRBV6-1, the J gene TRBJ1-2, with D possibly TRBD1 on 6 matching bases. CDR3 size: 16 residues. From germline, CDR1 is MNHNS and CDR2 SASEGT. V lost 5 bases to trimming and J lost 0 bases, with 16 bases between them. The CDR3 loop reads CASSPTLGTTNYGYTF. CDR3 in DNA: TGTGCCAGCAGTCCAACGCTCGGGACAACTAACTATGGCTACACCTTC.

A few counts support this clonotype. This chain joins TRBV7-6 and TRBJ2-3, with D unresolved. The CDR3 is 12 residues long. Trimming pared 5 bases from V and 4 bases from J, leaving 7 bases between. CDR1 and CDR2 from the germline V gene are SGHVS and FNYEAQ. The CDR3 here is CASSPLADTQYF. The DNA for the CDR3 is TGTGCCAGCAGCCCTCTGGCAGATACGCAGTATTTT.